This T cell receptor (beta chain) was identified in a study of shared clonotypes between healthy human individuals. Study-level background: Three CD4 naive, three CD4 memory, two CD8 naive and one CD8 memory plate were used per donor. General study points: Roughly 5% of naive CD4 clonotypes were common to a handful of donors. The small donor group covered limited genetic and exposure diversity.

Measured with immunoSEQ multiplex PCR; TCRdb has only the in-frame clones, and not every one. The table lists over 2 million clones, 80% to 95% of them singletons. Trimming took 4 bases from V and 1 from J; bases not matched to a gene: 5. From germline, CDR1 is SGHRS and CDR2 YFSETQ. CDR3 length: 15 amino acids. As regards this clone: The antigen remains unidentified.

The sample comprised naive CD4+ T cells from PBMCs. As for subset: CD45RA+ positively selected. This receptor was identified in a man between 18 and 29 years old in good health. Some clones in this sample may be carry-over from other donors' samples. The chain employs TRBV5-1 and TRBJ2-3; 8 positions agree with TRBD2. For the CDR3, the DNA is TGCGCCAGCAGCGGCCAGACTAGCGGCACAGATACGCAGTATTTT. It codes for CASSGQTSGTDTQYF.